These 7 T cell receptor beta chains came from one sample sequenced in a study of T cell responses to AZD1222 COVID-19 vaccine. Clones were sequenced by immunoSEQ multiplex PCR, and TCRdb holds only the in-frame ones, with some missing. The sample carries fewer than 150,000 clones, about 93% recorded once. Sequencing used peripheral blood, obtained on day 0 of AZD1222 vaccination. The receptors come from an adult in good health.

The rearrangement links TRBV3-1 (or the pseudogene TRBV3-2) to TRBJ1-6; possibly TRBD1 for D (5 bases). V gave up 2 bases and J gave up 6 bases, with 11 bases separating them. CDR1 is LGHDT, CDR2 YNNKEL, per germline (reference sequence). There are 15 residues in the CDR3. Here the CDR3 reads CASSQTSDSNSPLHF. DNA of the CDR3: TGTGCCAGCAGCCAAACTTCAGACAGTAATTCACCCCTCCACTTT.

The rearrangement joins TRBV5-1 to TRBJ2-7, with 7 bases that match TRBD1. The V segment lost 7 bases and the J segment 3 bases; nucleotides outside the gene matches: 7. CDR1 SGHRS and CDR2 YFSETQ come from the germline V gene. The CDR3 loop spans 13 amino acids. The CDR3 loop reads CASADQGDYEQYF. DNA of the CDR3: TGCGCCAGCGCCGACCAGGGGGACTACGAGCAGTACTTC.

The J gene is TRBJ1-2, the V gene TRBV5-4, with a tentative D call TRBD1 (5 bases). This CDR3 is built from 15 residues. Trimming pared 5 bases from V and 1 base from J, leaving 15 bases between. The V gene's germline CDR1 is SGHNT and CDR2 YYREEE (reference sequence). The CDR3 reads CASSSRGASNYGYTF. The CDR3 nucleotides are TGTGCCAGCAGTTCCAGAGGGGCGAGTAACTATGGCTACACCTTC.

V usage is TRBV7-2 and J usage is TRBJ2-3; 7 bases map to TRBD2. With 10 bases clipped from V and 4 bases from J, the junction kept 8 bases outside the gene matches. Germline V CDR1 and CDR2: SGHTA, FQGNSA. CDR3 size: 13 residues. The CDR3: CATHVGGADTQYF. CDR3 DNA sequence: TGTGCCACCCACGTGGGGGGGGCAGATACGCAGTATTTT. Filled out from reference TRBV7-2 and TRBJ2-3, the complete variable domain reads GAGVSQSPSNKVTEKGKDVELRCDPISGHTALYWYRQSLGQGLEFLIYFQGNSAPDKSGLPSDRFSAERTGGSVSTLTIQRTQQEDSAVYLCATHVGGADTQYFGPGTRLTVL.

This clone was seen a single time. The chain employs TRBV19 and TRBJ1-2, with D perhaps TRBD1 (6 bases). Germline V gives CDR1 LNHDA, CDR2 SQIVND (reference sequence). The germline V and J ends were trimmed by 5 bases and 7 bases, with 8 bases remaining between them. The CDR3 runs to 11 residues. CDR3 protein: CASSVDSGYTF. Written as DNA, the CDR3 is TGTGCCAGTAGTGTGGACAGTGGCTACACCTTC.

The chain links TRBV12-5 to TRBJ2-3; maybe TRBD2 (5 bases). The CDR3 spans 15 residues. The germline CDR1 and CDR2 sequences are LGHNT and FRNRAP. The germline V and J ends were trimmed by 9 bases and 0 bases, with 16 bases remaining between them. CDR3 region: CASQTSGSSTDTQYF. The CDR3 nucleotides read TGTGCTAGCCAAACAAGCGGATCTAGCACAGATACGCAGTATTTT.

The V gene is TRBV6-2 or TRBV6-3, the J gene TRBJ1-5; unclear D gene. Trimming took 5 bases from V and 5 from J, leaving 13 bases between them. The CDR3 contains 14 residues. CDR1 MNHEY and CDR2 SVGEGT come from the germline V gene. The CDR3 reads CASSNRALDQPQHF. DNA of the CDR3: TGTGCCAGCAGTAACCGGGCCCTTGATCAGCCCCAGCATTTT.